These 28 T cell receptor beta chains came from one sample sequenced in a study of blood T cell repertoires in COVID-19. Some clones are missing from TCRdb's copy, which holds only in-frame ones; the method was immunoSEQ multiplex PCR. This table has 200,000 to 300,000 clones, around 86% appearing once. Sequencing was carried out using peripheral blood. These receptors came from a man aged 35-49 years who had recovered from COVID-19.

The chain uses TRBV7-9 and TRBJ1-1; tentative D call: TRBD1 (6 bases). Between the trimmed V and J ends, which lost 5 bases and 1 base, there was a span of 11 bases. This CDR3 spans 14 amino acids. CDR1 is SEHNR and CDR2 is FQNEAQ in the germline V gene (reference sequence). The CDR3, as DNA: TGTGCCAGCAGCGGAGAGACAGGGAACACTGAAGCTTTCTTT. Amino acids: CASSGETGNTEAFF.

The rearrangement links TRBV7-9 to TRBJ2-5; D remains unclear. CDR1 is SEHNR, CDR2 FQNEAQ, per germline (reference sequence). This CDR3 spans 13 amino acids. V lost 6 bases and J lost 0, with 8 bases in between. The CDR3 DNA sequence: TGTGCCAGCAGTCACGAGTACCAAGAGACCCAGTACTTC. It encodes CASSHEYQETQYF.

The rearrangement links TRBV7-2 to TRBJ1-5; the match to TRBD1 covers 8 bases. The CDR3 covers 14 residues. Per germline, CDR1 SGHTA and CDR2 FQGNSA. The J segment lost 7 bases and the V segment lost 0 bases, leaving 2 bases of the junction unmatched. Written as DNA, the CDR3 is TGTGCCAGCAGCTTAGCAACAGGGGGGCAGCCCCAGCATTTT. Protein sequence: CASSLATGGQPQHF.

The rearrangement joins TRBV7-9 to TRBJ2-7; 9 nucleotides align to TRBD1. The CDR3 has 13 amino acids. Germline CDR1 and CDR2: SEHNR and FQNEAQ (reference sequence). J was trimmed by 4 bases and V by 5 bases; bases with no gene match: 3. Written as DNA, the CDR3 is TGTGCCAGCAGCCCGGGACAGGGTTACGAGCAGTACTTC. Translating it yields CASSPGQGYEQYF.

The chain combines TRBV9 with TRBJ2-3; D is unresolved. The CDR3 length is 15 residues. The germline V and J ends were trimmed by 0 bases and 4 bases, with 12 bases remaining between them. Germline CDR1 is SGDLS and CDR2 is YYNGEE. The CDR3 sequence is CASSVGPSGADTQYF. The CDR3 DNA sequence: TGTGCCAGCAGCGTAGGGCCTAGTGGCGCAGATACGCAGTATTTT.

The chain recombines TRBV5-1 with TRBJ1-2, with D possibly matching TRBD1 (6 bases). CDR1 and CDR2 from the germline V gene are SGHRS and YFSETQ. This CDR3 has 14 amino acids. Trimming pared 5 bases from V and 8 bases from J, leaving 19 bases between. CDR3 loop: CASRLDRTLLGYTF. As DNA, the CDR3 is TGCGCCAGCAGACTTGACAGGACGTTGTTAGGCTACACCTTC.

This sequence joins TRBV30 and TRBJ2-1; D is unresolved. The CDR3 spans 12 residues. Germline assignment: CDR1 GTSNPN and CDR2 SVGIG (reference sequence). V gave up 4 bases and J gave up 5 bases, with 9 bases separating them. CDR3 in amino acids: CAWTLTNNEQFF. The CDR3, as DNA: TGTGCCTGGACACTAACTAACAATGAGCAGTTCTTC.

V is TRBV7-2 and J is TRBJ2-4; a weak D match, TRBD2 (6 bases). Germline V gene data show CDR1 as SGHTA and CDR2 as FQGNSA. The V and J ends lost 1 base and 5 bases respectively, with 18 bases between them. This CDR3 comprises 17 residues. CDR3 residues: CASSLDSWAGLENIQYF. The CDR3 DNA reads as TGTGCCAGCAGCTTAGATTCCTGGGCGGGATTAGAAAACATTCAGTACTTC.

The chain employs TRBV6-5 and TRBJ2-3; D may be TRBD2 (5 bases). Germline values: CDR1 MNHEY, CDR2 SVGAGI. The CDR3 runs to 11 residues. Deletions cut 10 bases from V and 6 bases from J, with 11 bases between. CDR3 coding DNA: TGTGCCACCACCCGAGGGGATACGCAGTATTTT. As protein: CATTRGDTQYF.

V usage is TRBV19 and J usage is TRBJ2-7, with a possible D match to TRBD1 (7 bases). Trimming took 5 bases from V and 5 from J, leaving 16 bases between them. The length of the CDR3 is 14 residues. The germline V gene encodes CDR1 LNHDA and CDR2 SQIVND (reference sequence). The CDR3 bases are TGTGCCAGTAGTGCGCGTCCCAGGGGGGACGAGCAGTACTTC. Protein sequence: CASSARPRGDEQYF.

The chain employs TRBV9 and TRBJ2-3; unclear D gene. CDR1 and CDR2 from the germline V gene are SGDLS and YYNGEE. With 0 bases removed from V and 2 bases from J, the gap between germline ends came to 7 bases. The CDR3 length is 14 residues. CDR3 nucleotide sequence: TGTGCCAGCAGCGTAGTCCCTTCCACAGATACGCAGTATTTT. Translating gives CASSVVPSTDTQYF.

The chain is built from TRBV6-5 and TRBJ1-1, with unresolved D. The CDR3 covers 11 residues. Germline V lookup: CDR1 MNHEY, CDR2 SVGAGI. Trimming took 2 bases from V and 9 from J, leaving 7 bases between them. Here the CDR3 reads CASSYMSKAFF. The CDR3 DNA reads as TGTGCCAGCAGTTACATGTCCAAAGCTTTCTTT.

The DNA of the CDR3 is TGCGCCAGCAGCCCCCGGGGGGCGGAGGAGACCCAGTACTTC. Translation gives CASSPRGAEETQYF. The chain joins TRBV10-1 to TRBJ2-5; D perhaps matches TRBD2 (7 bases). Germline V gene lookup returns CDR1 WNHNN and CDR2 SYGVQD (reference sequence). V was pared by 6 bases and J by 5 bases, with 16 bases between. The CDR3 loop spans 14 amino acids.

The chain carries TRBV5-6 and TRBJ1-1, with D unresolved. CDR1 and CDR2 from the germline V gene are SGHDT and YYEEEE. V gave up 4 bases and J gave up 7 bases, with 8 bases separating them. The CDR3 totals 11 residues. CDR3 in amino acids: CASSREDEAFF. The CDR3 DNA follows: TGTGCCAGCAGCCGGGAGGATGAAGCTTTCTTT.

The table lists this clone with a count of one. The chain couples TRBV3-1 (or the pseudogene TRBV3-2) to TRBJ2-1; D is ambiguous. The germline V gene encodes CDR1 LGHDT and CDR2 YNNKEL (reference sequence). The CDR3 is 13 residues long. Trimming pared 1 base from V and 3 bases from J, leaving 4 bases between. CDR3 in DNA: TGTGCCAGCAGCCAAGTCATCTACAATGAGCAGTTCTTC. It yields the protein CASSQVIYNEQFF.

V and J are TRBV16 and TRBJ1-2; D is perhaps TRBD1 (5 bases). CDR1 and CDR2 from the germline V gene are KGHSY and FQNENV. Trimming pared 3 bases from V and 4 bases from J, leaving 15 bases between. This CDR3 comprises 15 residues. The CDR3 sequence is CASSQLTGGTYGYTF. The CDR3 DNA follows: TGTGCCAGCAGCCAGCTCACGGGGGGAACCTATGGCTACACCTTC.

The V call is TRBV19, the J call TRBJ1-5, with 8 positions matching TRBD1. This CDR3 contains 18 residues. Germline CDR1 and CDR2: LNHDA and SQIVND (reference sequence). The V gene end was trimmed by 6 bases and the J gene end by 2 bases; junction bases not matched to a gene: 15. CDR3 DNA: TGTGCCAGTAGACGACGGGACAGGACCTCTGGGGGCAATCAGCCCCAGCATTTT. It yields the protein CASRRRDRTSGGNQPQHF.

In DNA, the CDR3 is TGTGCCAGTAGGGGGACTGCCCCCTCGGGATCCTACGAGCAGTACTTC. Translation gives CASRGTAPSGSYEQYF. This rearrangement joins TRBV19 to TRBJ2-7, with D perhaps TRBD2 (6 bases). Trimming took off 6 bases at V and 1 base at J, with 19 bases between the two ends. The CDR3 extends over 16 amino acids. CDR1 LNHDA and CDR2 SQIVND come from the germline V gene (reference sequence).

The chain links TRBV19 to TRBJ1-2; weak D call: TRBD1 (5 bases). The CDR3 consists of 16 residues. Trimming took 2 bases from V and 0 from J, leaving 13 bases between them. Germline loops: CDR1 LNHDA, CDR2 SQIVND (reference sequence). In nucleotides, the CDR3 is TGTGCCAGTAGTATACCGACAGCCCTTGCTAACTATGGCTACACCTTC. This encodes CASSIPTALANYGYTF.

This clone has a single count. This rearrangement joins TRBV10-3 to TRBJ1-3, with 8 nucleotides matching TRBD1. The CDR3 totals 13 residues. Unmatched junction bases numbered 11, after V lost 11 bases and J lost 8 bases. The germline CDR1 and CDR2 sequences are ENHRY and SYGVKD. The CDR3 reads CASNRGFLDTIYF. The CDR3 DNA reads TGTGCCTCTAACAGGGGGTTTTTGGACACCATATATTTT.

The chain uses TRBV19 and TRBJ1-5; a possible D gene is TRBD1 (5 bases). The CDR3 extends over 15 amino acids. Trimming stripped 3 bases from V and 6 bases from J, with 15 bases between. The germline V gene has CDR1 LNHDA and CDR2 SQIVND (reference sequence). As DNA, the CDR3 is TGTGCCAGTAGTATTTCCGGGACTCTGGCTCAGCCCCAGCATTTT. Residues: CASSISGTLAQPQHF.

The chain recombines TRBV7-9 with TRBJ2-7, with unresolved D. CDR1 and CDR2 (germline): SEHNR, FQNEAQ (reference sequence). V lost 5 bases and J 0 bases, leaving 5 bases between the germline ends. The length of the CDR3 is 12 residues. CDR3 in DNA: TGTGCCAGCAGCCGTCCCTCCTACGAGCAGTACTTC. It is translated as CASSRPSYEQYF.

This chain's CDR3 is CASSHFGGGRVYEQFF. The CDR3 nucleotides read TGCGCCAGCAGTCATTTTGGGGGGGGCCGGGTATACGAGCAGTTCTTC. This chain uses TRBV23-1 with TRBJ2-1, with TRBD2 as a possible D gene (7 bases). TRBV23-1 is flagged as an ORF with uncertain function. This CDR3 has 16 residues. Trimming took off 3 bases at V and 10 bases at J, with 22 bases between the two ends.

The chain uses TRBV11-2 and TRBJ2-7, with 10 positions matching TRBD1. With 3 bases clipped from V and 2 bases from J, the junction kept 7 bases outside the gene matches. Looked up from germline, CDR1 is SGHAT and CDR2 is FQNNGV. The CDR3 has 16 amino acids. The CDR3 nucleotides read TGTGCCAGCAGCTTGGGACAGGGGAGATTTACCTACGAGCAGTACTTC. This sequence encodes CASSLGQGRFTYEQYF.

J is TRBJ2-1 and V is TRBV5-1; TRBD2 matches at 13 bases. There are 15 residues in the CDR3. J was trimmed by 7 bases and V by 0 bases; bases with no gene match: 1. In germline, CDR1 is SGHRS, CDR2 YFSETQ. The CDR3 nucleotides are TGCGCCAGCAGCTTGGGACTAGCGGGAGGTAATGAGCAGTTCTTC. It is translated as CASSLGLAGGNEQFF.

CDR3 protein: CARSCISGRSQETQYF. Written as DNA, the CDR3 is TGTGCCAGAAGCTGTATTAGCGGGAGGTCCCAAGAGACCCAGTACTTC. The rearrangement uses TRBV5-3 and TRBJ2-5; 10 bases fit TRBD2. TRBV5-3 is an open reading frame, and its role is uncertain. The CDR3 is 16 amino acids. With V trimmed by 3 bases and J by 1 base, 6 bases remained unmatched.

This clone was seen more than once but under ten times. This chain joins TRBV5-1 and TRBJ1-3, with 11 nucleotides matching TRBD1. CDR1 is SGHRS, CDR2 YFSETQ, per germline. The CDR3 contains 16 residues. V dropped 3 bases and J dropped 4; count of bases not matched to a gene: 6. CDR3 loop: CASSSGQGDVGNTIYF. CDR3 nucleotide sequence: TGCGCCAGCAGCTCGGGACAGGGGGATGTAGGAAACACCATATATTTT.

Only a few counts were recorded for this clone. The chain recombines TRBV9 with TRBJ2-7, with D possibly being TRBD2 (5 bases). The V gene's germline CDR1 is SGDLS and CDR2 YYNGEE. The CDR3 covers 13 residues. Trimming took 4 bases from V and 8 from J, leaving 16 bases between them. DNA of the CDR3: TGTGCCAGCAGCCCCCGGGGTGCTACGCAGCAGTACTTC. This encodes CASSPRGATQQYF.